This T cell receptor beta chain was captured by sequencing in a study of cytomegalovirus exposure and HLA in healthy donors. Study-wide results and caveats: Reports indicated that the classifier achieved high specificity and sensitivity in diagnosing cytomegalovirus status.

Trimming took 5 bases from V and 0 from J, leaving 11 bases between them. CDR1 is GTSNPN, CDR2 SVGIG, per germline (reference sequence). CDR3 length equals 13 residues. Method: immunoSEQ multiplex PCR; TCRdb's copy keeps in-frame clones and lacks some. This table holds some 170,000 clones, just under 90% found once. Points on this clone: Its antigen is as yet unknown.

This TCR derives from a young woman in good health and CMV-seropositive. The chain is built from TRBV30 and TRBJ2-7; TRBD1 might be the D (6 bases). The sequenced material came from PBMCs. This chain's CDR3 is CAWGQSYSYEQYF. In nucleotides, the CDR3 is TGTGCCTGGGGACAGTCTTACTCCTACGAGCAGTACTTC.